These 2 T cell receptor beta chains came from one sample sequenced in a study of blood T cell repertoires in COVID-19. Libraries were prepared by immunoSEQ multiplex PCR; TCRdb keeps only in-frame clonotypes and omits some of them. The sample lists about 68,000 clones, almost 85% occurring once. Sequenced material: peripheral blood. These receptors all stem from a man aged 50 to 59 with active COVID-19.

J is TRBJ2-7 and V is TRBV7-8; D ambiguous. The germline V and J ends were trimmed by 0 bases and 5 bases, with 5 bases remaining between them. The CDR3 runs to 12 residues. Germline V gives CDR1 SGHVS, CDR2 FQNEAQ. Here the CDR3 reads CASSLAPDEQYF. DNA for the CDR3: TGTGCCAGCAGCTTAGCCCCGGACGAGCAGTACTTC. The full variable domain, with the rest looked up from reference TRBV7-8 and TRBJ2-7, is GAGVSQSPRYKVAKRGQDVALRCDPISGHVSLFWYQQALGQGPEFLTYFQNEAQLDKSGLPSDRFFAERPEGSVSTLKIQRTQQEDSAVYLCASSLAPDEQYFGPGTRLTVT.

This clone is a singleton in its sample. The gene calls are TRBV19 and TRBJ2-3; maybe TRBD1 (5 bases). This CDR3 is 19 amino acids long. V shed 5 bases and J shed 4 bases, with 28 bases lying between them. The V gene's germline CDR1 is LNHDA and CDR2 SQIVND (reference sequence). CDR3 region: CASSRGAGITPAWADTQYF. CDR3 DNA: TGTGCCAGTAGTCGTGGGGCAGGGATCACCCCCGCGTGGGCAGATACGCAGTATTTT.